This T cell receptor (beta chain) was captured by sequencing in a study of PD-L1 blockade in urothelial cancer. The V gene lost 4 bases and the J gene lost 8 bases, with 18 bases spanning the gap. The CDR3 contains 14 residues. Data came from immunoSEQ multiplex PCR; TCRdb stores just in-frame clones and leaves some out. Of 28,000 or so clones in the sample, about 88% were seen once. The sequence was collected from a man in his fifties or sixties with urothelial cancer. The V and J genes are TRBV5-3 and TRBJ1-2; D gene unclear. TRBV5-3 qualifies as an ORF whose function is uncertain. The sample in question was PBMCs, obtained around atezolizumab (anti-PD-L1) treatment. CDR3 in amino acids: CARSQRPELVGYTF. The CDR3 bases are TGTGCCAGAAGCCAGAGACCAGAACTAGTCGGCTACACCTTC.